This T cell receptor (beta chain) originates from a study of molecular identifiers for immune sequencing clone quantification. In the case of this clonotype: Its antigen is not known.

Making the bulk TCR libraries relied on previously described methods and listed TCR primers. TCRdb independently ran MiXCR on the PCR reads; one entry per CDR3 protein. The table lists about 53,000 distinct CDR3 sequences, roughly 38% of them singletons. The length of the CDR3 is 15 residues. Looked up from germline, CDR1 is SEHNR and CDR2 is FQNEAQ (reference sequence). The ends lost 5 bases at V and 4 bases at J; junction bases unmatched: 4. Study findings and constraints: Highly expanded clone sizes could be underestimated by identical TCR molecules sharing a barcode. Clones exceeding 20 RNA copies carried over 97% of effector molecules but under 1% of naive-cell molecules.

Source material: naive CD8+ T cells from blood, with Jurkat cell RNA spiked in. Sample subset: FACS-sorted CD8+CD4-CCR7+CD45RA+ naive T cells. The source of this sequence is a human donor in good health. Some libraries in this study had Jurkat cell RNA spiked in. The V and J genes are TRBV7-9 and TRBJ2-7, with 14 bases lining up with TRBD2. The CDR3 spells CASSPGLAGVYEQYF. Written as DNA, the CDR3 is TGTGCCAGCAGCCCGGGACTAGCGGGAGTTTACGAGCAGTACTTC.